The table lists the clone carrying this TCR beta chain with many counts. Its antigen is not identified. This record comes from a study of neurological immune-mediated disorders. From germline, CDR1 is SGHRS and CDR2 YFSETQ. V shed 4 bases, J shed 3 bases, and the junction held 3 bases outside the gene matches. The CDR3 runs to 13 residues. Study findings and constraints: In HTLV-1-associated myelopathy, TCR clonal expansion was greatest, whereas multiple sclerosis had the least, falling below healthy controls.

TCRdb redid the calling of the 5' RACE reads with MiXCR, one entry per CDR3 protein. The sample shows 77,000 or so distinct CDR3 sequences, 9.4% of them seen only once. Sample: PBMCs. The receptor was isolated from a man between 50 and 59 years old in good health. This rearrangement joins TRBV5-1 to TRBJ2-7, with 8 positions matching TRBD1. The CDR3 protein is CASSHGQGYEQYF. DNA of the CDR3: TGCGCCAGCAGCCACGGACAGGGCTACGAGCAGTACTTC.